This T cell receptor beta chain was sequenced for a study of blood T cell repertoires in COVID-19. The overall study: Samples came from the United States, Italy and Spain, spanning acute and convalescent COVID-19. Sources were T cells, B-cell-depleted T cells, or PBMCs; the material itself was cDNA or gDNA.

Those enrolled in Seattle joined during active infection and were followed longitudinally afterward. This clone occurred once. In the original analysis: From reference gene primer amplification, estimates of nucleated cell counts were derived. Using immunoSEQ multiplex PCR, the repertoire was profiled, and TCRdb retains in-frame clones only, with some absent. D and trimming were read from the DNA, whereas the V and J calls and clone size are those reported in that table. Here the sample spans roughly 100,000 clones, 76% being singletons. V lost 6 bases to trimming and J lost 2 bases; unmatched junction nucleotides: 4. Germline values: CDR1 SQVTM, CDR2 ANQGSEA. The CDR3 covers 12 residues.

This receptor was obtained from a man older than 75 with COVID-19, enrolled during active disease. The V gene is TRBV29-1, the J gene TRBJ2-7; 7 bases match TRBD1. Specimen: peripheral blood. The CDR3 here is CSVRDSTYEQYF. In DNA, the CDR3 is TGCAGCGTCCGGGACAGCACCTACGAGCAGTACTTC.